These 5 T cell receptor beta chains were all obtained from the same sample, sequenced in a study of T cells after yellow fever vaccination. TCRdb re-derived calls from the 5' RACE reads in MiXCR, one entry per CDR3 protein. The sample holds about 250,000 distinct CDR3 sequences, about 3.9% seen once. The source was PBMCs, collected 15 days after the yellow fever booster vaccination. The receptors originated from a man between 18 and 29 years old who received the YFV17D yellow fever vaccine.

This clonotype was counted at least ten times. The chain recombines TRBV5-1 with TRBJ1-2; D is undetermined. Germline V lookup: CDR1 SGHRS, CDR2 YFSETQ. V was trimmed by 0 bases and J by 4 bases, leaving 10 bases between them. The length of the CDR3 is 14 residues. DNA of the CDR3: TGCGCCAGCAGCTTGGGAGGCAGACTCTATGGCTACACCTTC. It codes for CASSLGGRLYGYTF. Looking up the rest from reference TRBV5-1 and TRBJ1-2 gives the full variable domain: KAGVTQTPRYLIKTRGQQVTLSCSPISGHRSVSWYQQTPGQGLQFLFEYFSETQRNKGNFPGRFSGRQFSNSRSEMNVSTLELGDSALYLCASSLGGRLYGYTFGSGTRLTVV.

This clonotype was seen ten or more times. The chain couples TRBV4-2 to TRBJ2-3, with 8 bases lining up with TRBD2. The junction had 4 bases not matched to a gene; V was cut back by 4 bases and J by 1 base. This CDR3 comprises 15 residues. Germline V lookup: CDR1 LGHNA, CDR2 YNFKEQ. CDR3 amino acids: CASSRRGDGTDTQYF. Here the CDR3 DNA reads TGTGCCAGCAGCCGGCGGGGGGACGGCACAGATACGCAGTATTTT.

This clonotype was observed at least ten times. The chain couples TRBV9 to TRBJ2-7; no definite D call. The germline gives CDR1 SGDLS, CDR2 YYNGEE. The CDR3 loop spans 13 amino acids. V was clipped by 0 bases and J by 3 bases, with 7 bases between them. The CDR3 region is CASSVDENYEQYF. The CDR3 nucleotides read TGTGCCAGCAGCGTAGATGAGAACTACGAGCAGTACTTC.

This clonotype was observed many times. The CDR3: CASSFWQLHTEAFF. DNA of the CDR3: TGTGCCAGCAGCTTCTGGCAGCTTCACACTGAAGCTTTCTTT. This rearrangement joins TRBV7-9 to TRBJ1-1; D call uncertain. The CDR3 has 14 amino acids. In germline, CDR1 is SEHNR, CDR2 FQNEAQ (reference sequence). Between the trimmed V and J ends, which lost 3 bases and 3 bases, there was a span of 11 bases. Full variable domain (remainder filled in from reference TRBV7-9 and TRBJ1-1): DTGVSQNPRHKITKRGQNVTFRCDPISEHNRLYWYRQTLGQGPEFLTYFQNEAQLEKSRLLSDRFSAERPKGSFSTLEIQRTEQGDSAMYLCASSFWQLHTEAFFGQGTRLTVV.

This clonotype was recorded many times. This chain connects TRBV4-1 to TRBJ1-5; D remains ambiguous. Germline loops: CDR1 MGHRA, CDR2 YSYEKL. Between the trimmed V and J ends, which lost 2 bases and 3 bases, there was a span of 8 bases. This CDR3 is 14 amino acids long. In DNA, the CDR3 is TGCGCCAGCAGCCAACCCGGGGACAATCAGCCCCAGCATTTT. Its protein is CASSQPGDNQPQHF.